The entry below describes one T cell receptor beta chain. Antigen: not known. The sample belongs to a study of shared clonotypes between healthy human individuals. Findings and limits, study-wide: Generation probabilities of non-shared clonotypes were lower (relative to those shared by all four donors).

Deep was the level used in running the assay. Profiling relied on immunoSEQ multiplex PCR, and the TCRdb table lists in-frame clones only, not all of them. The table lists 1 million to 1.2 million clones, around 77% of them singletons. Germline CDR1 MNHEY, CDR2 SMNVEV (reference sequence). V shed 6 bases and J 0 bases; nucleotides not matched to a gene: 2. This CDR3 contains 15 residues. This chain joins TRBV27 and TRBJ1-2; TRBD1 matches at 12 bases. Specimen: memory CD4+ T cells from PBMCs. The subset is: CD45RA-negative fraction. The receptor was isolated from a man younger than 30 in good health. Some clones in this sample may be carry-over from other donors' samples. For the CDR3, the DNA is TGTGCCAGCAGCGGGACAGGGGGCCCTAACTATGGCTACACCTTC. Protein: CASSGTGGPNYGYTF.